The present TCR beta chain was sequenced within a study of blood T cell repertoires in COVID-19. The V and J ends lost 3 bases and 0 bases, in that order; junction bases with no gene match: 9. In germline, CDR1 is MGHRA, CDR2 YSYEKL. This CDR3 region has 17 residues. The method was immunoSEQ multiplex PCR; TCRdb's version includes in-frame clones alone and lacks a portion of them. The sample has about 78,000 clones; 80% to 85% are singletons. J is TRBJ2-7 and V is TRBV4-1; 9 bases are shared with TRBD2. The specimen was peripheral blood. The sequence came from a man aged 45 to 65 with acute or convalescent COVID-19. The CDR3 DNA follows: TGCGCCAGCAGCCACCTGTGGGGGCGGGGGGGCTCCTACGAGCAGTACTTC. Translation: CASSHLWGRGGSYEQYF.